This T cell receptor beta chain was sequenced during a study of T cells in Graves' hyperthyroidism and ophthalmopathy. The CDR3 is made up of 14 amino acids. V was pared by 3 bases and J by 3 bases, with 8 bases of the junction left unmatched. CDR1 is DFQATT and CDR2 is SNEGSKA in the germline V gene (reference sequence). TCR beta CDR3 regions were amplified from RNA. Researchers ran a first-round RT-PCR on the TCR CDR3 using the HTBI primer set. TCRdb itself ran the multiplex PCR reads through MiXCR, one entry per CDR3 protein. The sample lists approximately 640,000 distinct CDR3 sequences, over 40% occurring once.

This receptor was obtained from an adult man with Graves' disease, either hyperthyroidism or ophthalmopathy (not recorded which). The chain recombines TRBV20-1 with TRBJ2-7, with 7 nucleotides matching TRBD1. The sequencing input was peripheral blood or thyroid tissue (not recorded which). CDR3 region: CSARLMGQNYEQYF. DNA for the CDR3: TGCAGTGCTAGGCTTATGGGACAGAACTACGAGCAGTACTTC.